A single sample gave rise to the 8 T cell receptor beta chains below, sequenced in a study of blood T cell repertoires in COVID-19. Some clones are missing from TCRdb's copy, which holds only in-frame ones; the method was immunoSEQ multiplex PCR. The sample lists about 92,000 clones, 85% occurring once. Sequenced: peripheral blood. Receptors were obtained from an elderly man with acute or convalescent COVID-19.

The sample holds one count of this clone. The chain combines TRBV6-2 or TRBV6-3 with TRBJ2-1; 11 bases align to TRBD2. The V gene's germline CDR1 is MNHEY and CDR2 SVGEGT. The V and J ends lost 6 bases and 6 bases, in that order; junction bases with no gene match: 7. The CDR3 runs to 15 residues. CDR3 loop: CASSLTSGSSNEQFF. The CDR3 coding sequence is TGTGCCAGCAGCCTCACTAGCGGGAGTTCCAATGAGCAGTTCTTC.

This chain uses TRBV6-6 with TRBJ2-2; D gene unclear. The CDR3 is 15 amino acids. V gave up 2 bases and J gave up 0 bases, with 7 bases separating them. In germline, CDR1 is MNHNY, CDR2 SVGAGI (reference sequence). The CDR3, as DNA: TGTGCCAGCAGTTACATCCGGGCGAACACCGGGGAGCTGTTTTTT. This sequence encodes CASSYIRANTGELFF.

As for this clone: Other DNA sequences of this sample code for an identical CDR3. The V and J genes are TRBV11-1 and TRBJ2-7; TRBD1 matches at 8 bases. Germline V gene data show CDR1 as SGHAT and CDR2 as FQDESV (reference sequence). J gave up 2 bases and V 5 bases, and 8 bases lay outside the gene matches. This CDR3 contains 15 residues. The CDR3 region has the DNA TGTGCCAGCAGCCTAACCGGGACAGGTCCCTACGAGCAGTACTTC. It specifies CASSLTGTGPYEQYF.

CDR3 residues: CASGGQGNEKLFF. The CDR3 DNA reads TGTGCCAGCGGGGGACAGGGGAATGAAAAACTGTTTTTT. The chain links TRBV5-4 to TRBJ1-4; 10 bases map to TRBD1. Germline assignment: CDR1 SGHNT and CDR2 YYREEE (reference sequence). The CDR3 loop spans 13 amino acids. The junction had 2 bases not matched to a gene; V was cut back by 7 bases and J by 5 bases.

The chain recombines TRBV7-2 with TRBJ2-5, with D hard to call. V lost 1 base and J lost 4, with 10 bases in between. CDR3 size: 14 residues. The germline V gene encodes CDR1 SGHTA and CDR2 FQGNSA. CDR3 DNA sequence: TGTGCCAGCAGCTTAGATACTTCCCCAGAGACCCAGTACTTC. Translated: CASSLDTSPETQYF.

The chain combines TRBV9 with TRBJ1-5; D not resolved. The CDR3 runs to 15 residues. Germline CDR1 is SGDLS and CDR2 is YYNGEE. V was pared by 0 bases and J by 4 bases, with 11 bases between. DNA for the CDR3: TGTGCCAGCAGCGTAGAGGAGGGTAGAAATCAGCCCCAGCATTTT. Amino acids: CASSVEEGRNQPQHF.

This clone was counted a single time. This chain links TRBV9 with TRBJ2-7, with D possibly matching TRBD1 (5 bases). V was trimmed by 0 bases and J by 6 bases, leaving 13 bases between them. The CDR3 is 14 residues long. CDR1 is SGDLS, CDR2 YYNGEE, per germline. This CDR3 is CASSVGQGFGEQYF. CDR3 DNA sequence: TGTGCCAGCAGCGTAGGGCAGGGTTTTGGCGAGCAGTACTTC.

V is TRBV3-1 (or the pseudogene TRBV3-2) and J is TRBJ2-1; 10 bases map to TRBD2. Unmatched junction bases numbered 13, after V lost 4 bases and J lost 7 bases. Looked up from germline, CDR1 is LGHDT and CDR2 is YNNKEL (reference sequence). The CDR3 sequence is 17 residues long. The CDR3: CASSREGTSGIINEQFF. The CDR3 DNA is TGTGCCAGCAGCCGGGAAGGTACTAGCGGGATTATTAATGAGCAGTTCTTC.